One and the same sample provided the 13 T cell receptor beta chains below, sequenced in a study of cytomegalovirus exposure and HLA in healthy donors. The PCR made use of 60 Vbeta and 13 Jbeta primers. Clones were read by immunoSEQ multiplex PCR, and TCRdb kept only the in-frame ones, dropping some. The sample has around 64,000 clones; around 87% are singletons. Input material: PBMCs. These receptors were taken from a woman aged 25 to 39 in good health and CMV-seropositive.

The chain couples TRBV5-1 to TRBJ2-1, with 7 bases that match TRBD1. Germline V gives CDR1 SGHRS, CDR2 YFSETQ. J gave up 3 bases and V 3 bases, and 9 bases lay outside the gene matches. This CDR3 is built from 16 residues. CDR3 DNA sequence: TGCGCCAGCAGCTCGGACCGACAGGGCCTCTACAATGAGCAGTTCTTC. Residues: CASSSDRQGLYNEQFF.

The chain joins TRBV2 to TRBJ2-2; 8 nucleotides line up with TRBD1. Germline loops: CDR1 SNHLY, CDR2 FYNNEI. The ends lost 6 bases at V and 4 bases at J; junction bases unmatched: 4. The CDR3 totals 14 residues. Written as DNA, the CDR3 is TGTGCCAGCAGCCGGGACAGGCTCACCGGGGAGCTGTTTTTT. Its protein is CASSRDRLTGELFF.

CDR3 coding DNA: TGTGCCAGCAGCCCCGGGACAGACAGTGACACCATATATTTT. Its protein is CASSPGTDSDTIYF. This rearrangement joins TRBV21-1 to TRBJ1-3; the tabulated D call, TRBD1, remains unverified against the DNA. TRBV21-1 is noted as a pseudogene. The CDR3 is 14 amino acids.

The CDR3 DNA follows: TGCGCCAGCAGCCAAGATCCGGGTCGCTTAACGGATGAGCAGTTCTTC. It is translated as CASSQDPGRLTDEQFF. The chain combines TRBV4-1 with TRBJ2-1; unclear D gene. Germline-derived CDR1 and CDR2 are MGHRA and YSYEKL. The CDR3 has 16 amino acids. Trimming removed 0 bases from V and 8 bases from J, with 17 bases in between.

This clone was observed a single time. The V call is TRBV2, the J call TRBJ1-2; D uncertain. Germline CDR1 SNHLY, CDR2 FYNNEI. Trimming removed 5 bases at V and 2 bases at J, with 15 bases between. The CDR3 extends over 15 amino acids. This chain's CDR3 is CASSSTGSSNYGYTF. DNA of the CDR3: TGTGCCAGCAGTAGTACCGGGTCCTCGAACTATGGCTACACCTTC.

The chain couples TRBV7-6 to TRBJ2-6; no reliable D call. Trimming took 1 base from V and 1 from J, leaving 11 bases between them. CDR1 and CDR2 from the germline V gene are SGHVS and FNYEAQ. The CDR3 is 17 amino acids. CDR3 coding DNA: TGTGCCAGCAGCTTAGAATCGAGTGCATCTGGGGCCAACGTCCTGACTTTC. Its translation is CASSLESSASGANVLTF.

In this sample, this clone turned up once. This chain uses TRBV5-6 with TRBJ2-5; TRBD2 aligns across 7 bases. Germline V gives CDR1 SGHDT, CDR2 YYEEEE. V lost 5 bases, J lost 4 bases, and 11 bases stayed unmatched. CDR3 size: 15 residues. The CDR3: CASSTSVREGETQYF. CDR3 coding DNA: TGTGCCAGCAGTACTAGCGTCAGAGAGGGAGAGACCCAGTACTTC.

The V gene is TRBV11-2, the J gene TRBJ2-3, with 14 bases lining up with TRBD2. Germline V gene lookup returns CDR1 SGHAT and CDR2 FQNNGV. CDR3 length: 18 amino acids. V gave up 5 bases and J gave up 2 bases; unmatched junction bases: 9. DNA of the CDR3: TGTGCCAGCAGCCCCGGACTAGCGGGAGGACCTTTCACAGATACGCAGTATTTT. It yields the protein CASSPGLAGGPFTDTQYF.

The chain links TRBV5-6 to TRBJ1-1, with D hard to call. Trimming took 5 bases from V and 11 from J, leaving 16 bases between them. Germline V CDR1 and CDR2: SGHDT, YYEEEE. This CDR3 region has 12 residues. The CDR3 sequence is CASSSVNRRAFF. CDR3 DNA: TGTGCCAGCAGTTCGGTGAACAGACGGGCTTTCTTT.

The gene calls are TRBV10-3 and TRBJ1-3, with D tentatively TRBD1 (6 bases). Germline V gives CDR1 ENHRY, CDR2 SYGVKD. V was cut by 7 bases and J by 1 base, with 11 bases left in between. The CDR3 loop spans 14 amino acids. The CDR3, as DNA: TGTGCCATCAATGGGGGGGCGTCTGGAAACACCATATATTTT. Protein: CAINGGASGNTIYF.

The chain has TRBV2 and TRBJ2-2; 8 bases are shared with TRBD2. This CDR3 contains 15 residues. V dropped 7 bases and J dropped 5; count of bases not matched to a gene: 9. Germline CDR1 and CDR2: SNHLY and FYNNEI. The CDR3 sequence: CASKKSGGHTGELFF. In DNA, the CDR3 is TGTGCCAGCAAGAAGAGCGGGGGTCATACCGGGGAGCTGTTTTTT.

V and J are TRBV2 and TRBJ2-4; the match to TRBD1 covers 8 bases. CDR1 and CDR2 (germline): SNHLY, FYNNEI. This CDR3 is 15 amino acids long. V trimming: 8 bases; J trimming: 0 bases; junction bases outside the gene matches: 6. The DNA of the CDR3 is TGTGCCAGCGCCTCAGGGGGCTCAGCCAAAAACATTCAGTACTTC. This sequence encodes CASASGGSAKNIQYF. Full variable domain (missing parts from reference TRBV2 and TRBJ2-4): EPEVTQTPSHQVTQMGQEVILRCVPISNHLYFYWYRQILGQKVEFLVSFYNNEISEKSEIFDDQFSVERPDGSNFTLKIRSTKLEDSAMYFCASASGGSAKNIQYFGAGTRLSVL.

This clone was found once. The genes are TRBV6-1 and TRBJ2-1; D is perhaps TRBD2 (6 bases). The germline V gene encodes CDR1 MNHNS and CDR2 SASEGT. Trimming shortened V by 4 bases and J by 7 bases, and 20 bases separated the two germline ends. The CDR3 spans 16 residues. This CDR3 reads CASSAFGGDKINEQFF. CDR3 nucleotides: TGTGCCAGCAGTGCCTTCGGGGGAGACAAGATTAATGAGCAGTTCTTC.